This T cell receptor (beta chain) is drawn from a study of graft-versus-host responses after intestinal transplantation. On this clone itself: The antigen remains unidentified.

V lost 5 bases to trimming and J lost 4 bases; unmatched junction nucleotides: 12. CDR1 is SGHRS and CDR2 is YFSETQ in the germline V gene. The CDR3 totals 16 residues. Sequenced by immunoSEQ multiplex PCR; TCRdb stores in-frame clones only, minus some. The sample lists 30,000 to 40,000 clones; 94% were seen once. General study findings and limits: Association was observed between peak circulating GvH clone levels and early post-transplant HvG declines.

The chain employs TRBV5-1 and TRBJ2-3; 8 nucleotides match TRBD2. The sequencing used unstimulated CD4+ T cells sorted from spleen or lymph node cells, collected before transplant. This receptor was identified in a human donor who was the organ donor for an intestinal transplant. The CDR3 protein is CASRYLPSGGPDTQYF. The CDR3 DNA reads TGCGCCAGCAGATACCTCCCCAGCGGGGGTCCAGATACGCAGTATTTT. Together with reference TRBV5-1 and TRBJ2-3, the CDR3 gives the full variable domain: KAGVTQTPRYLIKTRGQQVTLSCSPISGHRSVSWYQQTPGQGLQFLFEYFSETQRNKGNFPGRFSGRQFSNSRSEMNVSTLELGDSALYLCASRYLPSGGPDTQYFGPGTRLTVL.